This T cell receptor (beta chain) came from a study of T cell responses to AZD1222 COVID-19 vaccine. Study-wide points: Only five or six AZD1222 recipients were seropositive at baseline. After two AZD1222 doses, spike-specific TCR breadth and depth rose versus day 0.

Produced via immunoSEQ multiplex PCR; TCRdb's table is partial and in-frame only. Of just over 150,000 clones in the sample, approximately 87% were seen once. Comment on this clone: Its antigen is unidentified.

V was pared by 6 bases and J by 2 bases, with 7 bases between. This CDR3 is 11 amino acids long. In germline, CDR1 is SQVTM, CDR2 ANQGSEA. Material: peripheral blood, obtained 28 days after the second AZD1222 dose. The source is an adult who received the AZD1222 COVID-19 vaccine. V and J are TRBV29-1 and TRBJ2-5; a possible D gene is TRBD1 (6 bases). The CDR3 DNA reads as TGCAGCGTCGGGACACAAGAGACCCAGTACTTC. This gives the protein CSVGTQETQYF.